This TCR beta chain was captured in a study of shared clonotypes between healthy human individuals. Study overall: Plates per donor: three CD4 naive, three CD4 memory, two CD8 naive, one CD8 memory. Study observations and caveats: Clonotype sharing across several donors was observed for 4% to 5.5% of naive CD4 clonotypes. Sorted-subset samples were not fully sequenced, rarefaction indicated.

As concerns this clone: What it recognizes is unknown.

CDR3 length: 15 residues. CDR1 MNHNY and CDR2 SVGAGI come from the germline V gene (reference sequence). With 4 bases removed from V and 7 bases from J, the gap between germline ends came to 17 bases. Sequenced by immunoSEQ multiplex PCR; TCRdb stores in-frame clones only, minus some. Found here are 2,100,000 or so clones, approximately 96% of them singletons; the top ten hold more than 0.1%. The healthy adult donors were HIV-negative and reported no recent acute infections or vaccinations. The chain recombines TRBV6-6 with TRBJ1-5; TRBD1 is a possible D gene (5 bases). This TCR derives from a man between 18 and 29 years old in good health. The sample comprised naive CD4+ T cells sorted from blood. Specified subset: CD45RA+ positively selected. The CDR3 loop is CASSLDRDRGQPQHF. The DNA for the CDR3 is TGTGCCAGCAGTTTAGATCGGGACCGAGGCCAGCCCCAGCATTTT.